This entry concerns a single T cell receptor beta chain. This CDR3 region has 14 residues. The germline V gene has CDR1 SEHNR and CDR2 FQNEAQ (reference sequence). Trimming removed 2 bases from V and 2 bases from J, with 9 bases in between. These data belong to a study of T cells in localized non-small cell lung cancer. The table came from immunoSEQ multiplex PCR; TCRdb's copy has only in-frame clones and leaves some out. The table records about 70,000 clones, about nine tenths of them present only once. The rearrangement links TRBV7-9 to TRBJ2-5; D is unclear. The sample was peripheral blood, taken before any cancer treatment. The clonotype originates from a male donor aged 60 or older with stage III squamous cell lung carcinoma. CDR3 DNA sequence: TGTGCCAGCAGCTTATATGAGTTACAAGAGACCCAGTACTTC. It encodes CASSLYELQETQYF.